A selection of T cell receptor beta chains follows, all from one sample in a study of OX40 agonist ivuxolimab in advanced cancers. The protocol was immunoSEQ multiplex PCR, while the TCRdb copy is restricted to in-frame clones and leaves out a portion. The sample comprises about 46,000 clones, roughly 90% of which are singletons, and around 11% rests with the top ten. The source was CD4+ or CD8+ T cells sorted from blood, collected in a trial of the OX40 agonist ivuxolimab. These receptors were obtained from an adult with an advanced solid tumor such as melanoma, head and neck, liver or kidney cancer. The CDR3 runs from the conserved cysteine through the conserved F or W.

length | J | V | CDR3
13 | TRBJ2-7 | TRBV9 | CASSVGSDTEQYF
15 | TRBJ2-7 | TRBV5-8 | CASSLDGGPAYEQYF
20 | TRBJ2-7 | TRBV7-7 | CASSLVRLGTGDPKGYEQYF
16 | TRBJ2-2 | TRBV9 | CASSPSGTGNTGELFF
12 | TRBJ2-1 | TRBV30 | CAWSAGGNEQFF
16 | TRBJ2-5 | TRBV14 | CASSQDRLSPKETQYF
17 | TRBJ2-1 | TRBV9 | CASSASLAGGPYNEQFF
17 | TRBJ1-4 | TRBV28 | CASRPNGMDREGEKLFF
12 | TRBJ1-5 | TRBV28 | CASSFGGQPQHF
17 | TRBJ2-5 | TRBV2 | CASSEYGTGEYQETQYF
20 | TRBJ2-6 | TRBV4-3 | CASSQEYWTGTLSGANVLTF
18 | TRBJ2-3 | TRBV28 | CASSLGLAGDPTADTQYF
15 | TRBJ2-5 | TRBV11-1 | CASSGGGPSQETQYF
15 | TRBJ2-7 | TRBV2 | CASRDPPRTTYEQYF
15 | TRBJ1-3 | TRBV5-5 | CASSLVGASGNTIYF
14 | TRBJ1-5 | TRBV13 | CASSLGDRGQPQHF
13 | TRBJ1-1 | TRBV27 | CASSLTANTEAFF
13 | TRBJ2-3 | TRBV9 | CASTPSEGDTQYF
11 | TRBJ2-7 | TRBV29-1 | CSVEWDYEQYF
16 | TRBJ2-1 | TRBV7-9 | CASSLYPAGAYNEQFF
15 | TRBJ2-3 | TRBV19 | CASSMGGGSTDTQYF
14 | TRBJ2-1 | TRBV11-2 | CASSFENRVNEQFF
18 | TRBJ2-2 | TRBV7-9 | CASSSDREVPRRTGELFF
13 | TRBJ2-1 | TRBV28 | CASSLLRYNEQFF
16 | TRBJ2-7 | TRBV27 | CASSLLGALVDYEQYF
13 | TRBJ2-7 | TRBV19 | CASSDVAGFEQYF
15 | TRBJ2-3 | TRBV7-6 | CASSLQASGGDTQYF
15 | . | TRBV7-8 | CASSLGRDSSYEQYF
16 | TRBJ1-2 | TRBV19 | CASSISTLVNLGGYTF